A selection of T cell receptor beta chains follows, all from one sample in a study of T cells in Graves' hyperthyroidism and ophthalmopathy. TCRdb fed the multiplex PCR reads into MiXCR, producing one record per CDR3 protein. The sample shows approximately 600,000 distinct CDR3 sequences, 14% of them seen only once. Specimen: blood. The source is a woman younger than 35 with Graves' ophthalmopathy. Each CDR3 is given with its conserved first and last residue. D genes are given only for firm matches. For some rows the clone size is stated as once, few or many, or as a class when expanded; others skip it.

clone_size j_call v_call d_call cdr3_aa cdr3_nt
many TRBJ1-2 TRBV6-5 TRBD1 CASSYDGQGLFYGYTF TGTGCCAGCAGTTACGATGGACAGGGACTTTTCTATGGCTACACCTTC
many TRBJ2-7 TRBV28 TRBD1 CASRRMGQSYEQYF TGTGCCAGCAGGAGGATGGGACAGAGCTACGAGCAGTACTTC
. TRBJ2-7 TRBV28 . CASSLAGQIFNEQYF TGTGCCAGCAGTTTAGCGGGACAGATCTTCAACGAGCAGTACTTC
many TRBJ1-1 TRBV12-3/TRBV12-4 . CASSTFLRRTLVTEAFF TGTGCCAGCAGTACCTTCTTGAGACGGACTCTCGTCACTGAAGCTTTCTTT
. TRBJ1-6 TRBV13 . CASNSDGRALGSPLHF TGTGCCAGCAACTCGGACGGACGAGCACTTGGGTCACCCCTCCACTTT
. TRBJ2-1 TRBV24-1 TRBD2 CATSSETGGSVSNEQFF TGTGCCACCAGTTCTGAAACGGGCGGGAGTGTCAGCAATGAGCAGTTCTTC
many TRBJ2-6 TRBV7-2 . CASSLFPAVSRRPGANVLTF TGTGCCAGCAGCTTATTCCCTGCGGTTTCCCGCAGGCCTGGGGCCAACGTCCTGACTTTC
many TRBJ2-7 TRBV7-9 . CASSPVGVSYEQYF TGTGCCAGCAGCCCAGTAGGGGTTTCCTACGAGCAGTACTTC
few TRBJ2-7 TRBV29-1 TRBD2 CSVELAGDDEQYF TGCAGCGTTGAGCTAGCGGGAGATGACGAGCAGTACTTC
. TRBJ2-1 TRBV6-1 . CVSSDLGGLSYNEQFF TGTGTCAGCAGTGACTTAGGGGGTCTCTCCTACAATGAGCAGTTCTTC
. TRBJ1-2 TRBV5-4 TRBD1 CASNLAFPTGARGGYTF TGTGCCAGCAACTTGGCCTTCCCCACAGGGGCGAGAGGGGGCTACACCTTC
many TRBJ2-3 TRBV7-2 . CASSLTSAGDTQYF TGTGCCAGCAGCTTAACATCCGCAGGAGATACGCAGTATTTT
many TRBJ2-2 TRBV3-1 . CASSQTAGGELFF TGTGCCAGCAGCCAGACGGCGGGCGGGGAGCTGTTTTTT
. TRBJ2-7 TRBV18 . CASSPPDIVYEQYF TGTGCCAGCTCACCACCGGACATCGTTTACGAGCAGTACTTC
few TRBJ2-1 TRBV20-1 TRBD2 CSATGTSGRYSYNEQFF TGCAGTGCAACCGGGACTAGCGGGAGATACTCCTACAATGAGCAGTTCTTC
. TRBJ1-2 TRBV9 . CASSLAGLRGYTF TGTGCCAGCAGCCTAGCAGGGCTGCGTGGCTACACCTTC
many TRBJ2-5 TRBV28 . CASRVGAASQETQYF TGTGCCAGCAGAGTTGGAGCGGCCTCCCAAGAGACCCAGTACTTC
few TRBJ2-7 TRBV19 TRBD1 CASSNPFTRDRVVEQYF TGTGCCAGTAGTAATCCTTTCACCCGGGACAGGGTCGTCGAGCAGTACTTC
. TRBJ1-1 TRBV5-1 . CASSHKNTEAFF TGCGCCAGCAGCCATAAGAACACTGAAGCTTTCTTT
. TRBJ1-4 TRBV6-2/TRBV6-3 TRBD1 CASSGSFWDSNEKLFF TGTGCCAGCAGTGGATCATTCTGGGACAGTAATGAAAAACTGTTTTTT
many TRBJ2-5 TRBV20-1 . CSASGLQETQYF TGCAGTGCTTCCGGCCTACAAGAGACCCAGTACTTC
many TRBJ1-1 TRBV28 TRBD1 CASSFTGTVEAFF TGTGCCAGCAGTTTTACCGGGACAGTTGAAGCTTTCTTT
many TRBJ2-2 TRBV6-2/TRBV6-3 . CASRARDGNTGELFF TGTGCCAGCAGGGCGAGGGACGGGAACACCGGGGAGCTGTTTTTT
. TRBJ1-1 TRBV20-1 . CSASPHTGNTEAFF TGCAGTGCTAGCCCACATACAGGGAACACTGAAGCTTTCTTT
many TRBJ1-4 TRBV12-3/TRBV12-4 . CATVGEATNEKLFF TGTGCCACGGTAGGAGAAGCAACTAATGAAAAACTGTTTTTT
. TRBJ1-2 TRBV6-5 TRBD1 CASSYRGRGGGYGYTF TGTGCCAGCAGTTACAGGGGGCGTGGAGGGGGGTATGGCTACACCTTC
many TRBJ1-5 TRBV6-2/TRBV6-3 . CASSKDKKSSQPQHF TGTGCCAGCAGCAAAGACAAGAAGAGCAGTCAGCCCCAGCATTTT
. TRBJ2-7 TRBV7-3 . CASSPHPGSYEQYF TGTGCCAGCAGCCCCCACCCGGGGTCCTACGAGCAGTACTTC
many TRBJ2-7 TRBV28 . CASSRDAARSYEQYF TGTGCCAGCAGTAGGGACGCGGCCCGCTCCTACGAGCAGTACTTC
many TRBJ2-5 TRBV28 . CASSLRVTQYF TGTGCCAGCAGTTTGAGGGTTACCCAGTACTTC
many TRBJ2-5 TRBV7-2 . CASSLYRAFQYF TGTGCCAGCAGCTTATACAGGGCATTTCAGTACTTC
many TRBJ1-6 TRBV5-1 . CASSLSGDNSPLHF TGCGCCAGCAGCTTGTCAGGGGACAATTCACCCCTCCACTTT
. TRBJ2-6 TRBV12-3/TRBV12-4 TRBD1 CASRTGQVLSGANVLTF TGTGCCAGCAGAACTGGACAGGTTTTATCTGGGGCCAACGTCCTGACTTTC
few TRBJ1-4 TRBV4-2 TRBD1 CASSQDEGAEGEKLFF TGTGCCAGCAGCCAAGATGAGGGGGCGGAGGGTGAAAAACTGTTTTTT
many TRBJ2-7 TRBV20-1 TRBD1 CSAYRGQYEQYF TGCAGTGCTTACAGGGGGCAGTACGAGCAGTACTTC